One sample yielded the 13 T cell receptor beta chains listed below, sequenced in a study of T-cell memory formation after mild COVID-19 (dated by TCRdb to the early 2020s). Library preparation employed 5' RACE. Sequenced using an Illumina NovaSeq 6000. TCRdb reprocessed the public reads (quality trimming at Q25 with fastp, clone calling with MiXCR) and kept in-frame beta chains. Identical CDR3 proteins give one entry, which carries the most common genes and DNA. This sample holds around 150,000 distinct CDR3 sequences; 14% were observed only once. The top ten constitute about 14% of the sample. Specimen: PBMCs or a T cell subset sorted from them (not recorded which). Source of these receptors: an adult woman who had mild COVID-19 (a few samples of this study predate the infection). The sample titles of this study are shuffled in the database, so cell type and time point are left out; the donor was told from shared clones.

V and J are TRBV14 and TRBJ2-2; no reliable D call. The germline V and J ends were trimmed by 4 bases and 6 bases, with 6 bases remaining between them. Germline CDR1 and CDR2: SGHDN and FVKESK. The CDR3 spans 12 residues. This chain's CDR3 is CASSPSAGELFF. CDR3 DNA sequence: TGTGCCAGCAGCCCCTCCGCCGGGGAGCTGTTTTTT.

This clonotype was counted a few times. As DNA, the CDR3 is TGCGCCAGCGGCCAAGGATCCGAGGTTTACAATGAGCAGTTCTTC. Translation gives CASGQGSEVYNEQFF. This chain uses TRBV5-1 with TRBJ2-1; D is ambiguous. With 7 bases removed from V and 4 bases from J, the gap between germline ends came to 18 bases. The CDR3 spans 15 residues. Germline CDR1 and CDR2: SGHRS and YFSETQ.

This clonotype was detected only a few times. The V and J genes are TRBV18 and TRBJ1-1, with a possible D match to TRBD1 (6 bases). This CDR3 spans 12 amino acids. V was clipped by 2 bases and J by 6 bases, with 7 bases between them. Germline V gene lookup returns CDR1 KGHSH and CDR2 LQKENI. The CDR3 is CASSPGGPEAFF. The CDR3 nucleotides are TGTGCCAGCTCACCAGGGGGGCCTGAAGCTTTCTTT. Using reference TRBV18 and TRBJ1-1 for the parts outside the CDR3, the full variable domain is NAGVMQNPRHLVRRRGQEARLRCSPMKGHSHVYWYRQLPEEGLKFMVYLQKENIIDESGMPKERFSAEFPKEGPSILRIQQVVRGDSAAYFCASSPGGPEAFFGQGTRLTVV.

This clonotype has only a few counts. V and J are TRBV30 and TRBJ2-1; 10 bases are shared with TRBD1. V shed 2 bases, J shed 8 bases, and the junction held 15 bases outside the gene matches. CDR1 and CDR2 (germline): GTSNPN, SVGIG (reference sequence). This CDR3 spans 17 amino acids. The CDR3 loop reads CAWSTKILGTGVDEQFF. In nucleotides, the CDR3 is TGTGCCTGGAGTACTAAGATACTTGGGACAGGGGTTGATGAGCAGTTCTTC. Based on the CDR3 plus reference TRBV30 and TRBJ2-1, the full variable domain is SQTIHQWPATLVQPVGSPLSLECTVEGTSNPNLYWYRQAAGRGLQLLFYSVGIGQISSEVPQNLSASRPQDRQFILSSKKLLLSDSGFYLCAWSTKILGTGVDEQFFGPGTRLTVL.

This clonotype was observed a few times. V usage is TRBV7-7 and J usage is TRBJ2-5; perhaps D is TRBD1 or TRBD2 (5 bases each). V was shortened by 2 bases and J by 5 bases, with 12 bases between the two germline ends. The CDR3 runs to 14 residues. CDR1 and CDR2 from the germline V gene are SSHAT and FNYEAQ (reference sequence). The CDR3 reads CASSLSGTGETQYF. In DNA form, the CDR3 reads TGTGCCAGCAGCTTATCCGGGACCGGGGAGACCCAGTACTTC.

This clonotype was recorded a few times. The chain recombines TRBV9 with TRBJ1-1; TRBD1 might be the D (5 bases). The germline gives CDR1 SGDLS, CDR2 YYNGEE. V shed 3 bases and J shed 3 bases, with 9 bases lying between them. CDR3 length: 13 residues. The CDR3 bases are TGTGCCAGCAGCGCTCAGGGCGACACTGAAGCTTTCTTT. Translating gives CASSAQGDTEAFF. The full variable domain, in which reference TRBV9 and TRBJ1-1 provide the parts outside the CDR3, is DSGVTQTPKHLITATGQRVTLRCSPRSGDLSVYWYQQSLDQGLQFLIQYYNGEERAKGNILERFSAQQFPDLHSELNLSSLELGDSALYFCASSAQGDTEAFFGQGTRLTVV.

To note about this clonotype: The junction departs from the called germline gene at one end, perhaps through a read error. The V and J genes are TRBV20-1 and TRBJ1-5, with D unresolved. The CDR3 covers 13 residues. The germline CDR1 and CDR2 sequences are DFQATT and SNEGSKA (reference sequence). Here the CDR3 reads CSARDNRNQPQHF. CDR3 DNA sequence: TGCAGTGCTAGAGATAACAGAAATCAGCCACAGCATTTT.

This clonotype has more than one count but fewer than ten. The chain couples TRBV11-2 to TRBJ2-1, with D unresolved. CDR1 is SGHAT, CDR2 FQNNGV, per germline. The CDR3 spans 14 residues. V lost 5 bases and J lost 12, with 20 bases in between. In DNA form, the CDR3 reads TGTGCCAGCAGCCTAGGGCATCCAGATCAAGGGCAGTTCTTC. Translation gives CASSLGHPDQGQFF.

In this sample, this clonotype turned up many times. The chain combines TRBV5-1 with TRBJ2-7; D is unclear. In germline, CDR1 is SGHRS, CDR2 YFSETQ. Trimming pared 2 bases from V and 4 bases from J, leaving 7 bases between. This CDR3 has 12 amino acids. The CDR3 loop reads CASSLSGYEQYF. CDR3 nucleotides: TGCGCCAGCAGCTTATCGGGTTACGAGCAGTACTTC.

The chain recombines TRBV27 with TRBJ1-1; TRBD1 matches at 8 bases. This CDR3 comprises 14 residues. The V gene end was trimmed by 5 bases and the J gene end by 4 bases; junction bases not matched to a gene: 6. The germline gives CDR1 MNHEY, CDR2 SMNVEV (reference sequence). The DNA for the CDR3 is TGTGCCAGCAGTAGACAGGGGTGGGGCACTGAAGCTTTCTTT. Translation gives CASSRQGWGTEAFF.

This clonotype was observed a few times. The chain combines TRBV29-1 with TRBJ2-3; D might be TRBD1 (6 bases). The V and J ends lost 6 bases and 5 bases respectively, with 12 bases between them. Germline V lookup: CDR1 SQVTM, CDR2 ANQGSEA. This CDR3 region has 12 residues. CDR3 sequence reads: CSVRPRGDTQYF. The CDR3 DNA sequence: TGCAGCGTCCGACCCAGGGGAGATACGCAGTATTTT.

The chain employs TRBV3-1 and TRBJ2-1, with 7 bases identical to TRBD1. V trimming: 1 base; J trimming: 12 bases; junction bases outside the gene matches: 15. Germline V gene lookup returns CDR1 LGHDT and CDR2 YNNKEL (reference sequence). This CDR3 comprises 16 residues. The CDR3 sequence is CASSQGYSGGWSLQFF. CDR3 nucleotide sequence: TGTGCCAGCAGCCAAGGGTATTCAGGGGGTTGGAGCTTGCAGTTCTTC.

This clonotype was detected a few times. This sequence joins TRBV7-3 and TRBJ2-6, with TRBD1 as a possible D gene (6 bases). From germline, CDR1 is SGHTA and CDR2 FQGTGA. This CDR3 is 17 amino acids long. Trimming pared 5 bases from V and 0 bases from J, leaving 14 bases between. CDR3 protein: CASSLRQVASGANVLTF. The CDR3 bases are TGTGCCAGCAGCCTGAGACAGGTGGCCTCTGGGGCCAACGTCCTGACTTTC.